Listed below are T cell receptor beta chains from one sample, sequenced in a study of T cell responses to AZD1222 COVID-19 vaccine. Sequencing was performed with immunoSEQ multiplex PCR; in TCRdb, only in-frame clones are kept and a portion is missing. The data contain 180,000 or so clones, roughly nine tenths of them singletons. Source: peripheral blood, taken 28 days after the second AZD1222 dose. These TCRs come from an adult who received the AZD1222 COVID-19 vaccine. The CDR3 runs from the conserved cysteine through the conserved F or W. The order of the fields is D gene, J gene, V gene, CDR3 DNA, CDR3 protein. The D gene is left open where the match is weak.

NA TRBJ2-7 TRBV15 TGTGCCACCAGCAGAGAAAGAGGGAGCTCCTACGAGCAGTACTTC CATSRERGSSYEQYF
NA TRBJ1-2 TRBV7-9 TGTGCCAGCAGCTCCTACAGCTTCGGTCCATATGGCTACACCTTC CASSSYSFGPYGYTF
NA TRBJ1-2 TRBV7-9 TGTGCCAGCAGCTTACGGGAGAGCTATGGCTACACCTTC CASSLRESYGYTF
TRBD1 TRBJ1-3 TRBV6-5 TGTGCCAGCAGCGGACAGGGAGGAAACACCATATATTTT CASSGQGGNTIYF
TRBD2 TRBJ2-7 TRBV9 TGTGCCAGCAGCGTCGGGGGGGACCCCTCCTACGAGCAGTACTTC CASSVGGDPSYEQYF
NA TRBJ1-3 TRBV6-5 TGTGCCAGCAGTTTACAGGTGATCTCTGGAAACACCATATATTTT CASSLQVISGNTIYF
TRBD1 TRBJ2-7 TRBV30 TGTGCCTGGAGTATACAGGGGATCCACGAGCAGTACTTC CAWSIQGIHEQYF
NA TRBJ2-7 TRBV27 TGTGCCAGCAGTTTTGTAGGACGGATCTCCTACGAGCAGTACTTC CASSFVGRISYEQYF
TRBD1 TRBJ2-7 TRBV3-1/TRBV3-2 TGTGCCAGCAGCCTCGTGGGACAGCGAACCTACGAGCAGTACTTC CASSLVGQRTYEQYF
TRBD1 TRBJ1-3 TRBV19 TGTGCCAGTAGTTCCCTTGGGACAGGGGGCTGGAGGGCTGGAAACACCATATATTTT CASSSLGTGGWRAGNTIYF
TRBD2 TRBJ2-1 TRBV10-1 TGCGCCAGCAGTGAGTCGGAGCGGGGGCACCCAAATGAGCAGTTCTTC CASSESERGHPNEQFF
NA TRBJ1-1 TRBV30 TGTGCCTGGAGTGGGGTCTGGAACACTGAAGCTTTCTTT CAWSGVWNTEAFF
NA TRBJ1-4 TRBV27 TGTGCCAGCAGTTTGCAGGGTGTAACCGAAAAACTGTTTTTT CASSLQGVTEKLFF
NA TRBJ1-2 TRBV19 TGTGCCAGTACCTCAGGGGCTGGCTACACCTTC CASTSGAGYTF
NA TRBJ2-3 TRBV2 TGTGCCAGCAGTGTGGATACGTCTCTTACGCAGTATTTT CASSVDTSLTQYF